This TCR beta chain was obtained from a study of cytomegalovirus exposure and HLA in healthy donors. The CDR3 is 16 residues long. Germline CDR1 is LNHDA and CDR2 is SQIVND (reference sequence). The J segment lost 8 bases and the V segment lost 10 bases, leaving 17 bases of the junction unmatched. Repertoires were generated with immunoSEQ multiplex PCR, while TCRdb's copy carries only in-frame clones and drops some. The data show roughly 45,000 clones, about 90% seen once. This rearrangement joins TRBV19 to TRBJ2-1; 10 bases map to TRBD1. The clonotype was recovered from a man between 18 and 35 years old in good health and CMV-seronegative. Specimen: PBMCs. The DNA of the CDR3 is TGTGCCACCAGGGGGCTGGGACAGGGGAGTAGGCATGAGCAGTTCTTC. As protein: CATRGLGQGSRHEQFF.